Shown below are 32 T cell receptor beta chains from a single sample sequenced in a study of blood T cell repertoires in COVID-19. TCRdb's table, derived via immunoSEQ multiplex PCR, lists solely in-frame clones and lacks some. The table shows 95,000 to 150,000 clones, with around nine tenths occurring only once. Sequenced: peripheral blood. These receptors came from a woman between 45 and 60 years old with active or convalescent COVID-19.

This chain uses TRBV4-3 with TRBJ2-3; 11 nucleotides match TRBD2. The CDR3 totals 15 residues. Trimming removed 4 bases from V and 4 bases from J; junction bases left unmatched: 4. In germline, CDR1 is LGHNA, CDR2 YSLEER. The CDR3 here is CASSRTSGSADTQYF. Written as DNA, the CDR3 is TGCGCCAGCAGCCGTACTAGCGGGAGCGCAGATACGCAGTATTTT.

The chain carries TRBV28 and TRBJ2-7; a weak D match, TRBD2 (6 bases). Germline V lookup: CDR1 MDHEN, CDR2 SYDVKM. This CDR3 has 14 residues. The V and J ends lost 8 bases and 1 base respectively, with 15 bases between them. CDR3 amino acids: CASPPLGGSYEQYF. The CDR3, as DNA: TGTGCCAGCCCTCCACTCGGGGGATCCTACGAGCAGTACTTC.

This clone was counted between two and nine times. This chain joins TRBV5-6 and TRBJ2-5; perhaps TRBD1 as D (5 bases). Trimming shortened V by 1 base and J by 3 bases, and 7 bases separated the two germline ends. CDR3 length equals 13 residues. Germline V gives CDR1 SGHDT, CDR2 YYEEEE. The CDR3 sequence: CASSLLTEETQYF. Here the CDR3 DNA reads TGTGCCAGCAGCTTGTTGACAGAAGAGACCCAGTACTTC.

J is TRBJ1-5 and V is TRBV5-6; 8 nucleotides line up with TRBD1. V lost 2 bases to trimming and J lost 4 bases; unmatched junction nucleotides: 5. The CDR3 contains 15 residues. The germline gives CDR1 SGHDT, CDR2 YYEEEE. CDR3: CASSFWTGKNQPQHF. The CDR3 DNA reads TGTGCCAGCAGCTTTTGGACAGGGAAGAATCAGCCCCAGCATTTT.

The CDR3: CASSPGQGDRPLHF. Written as DNA, the CDR3 is TGTGCCAGCAGCCCGGGACAGGGGGATCGTCCCCTCCACTTT. V is TRBV28 and J is TRBJ1-6, with 11 positions matching TRBD1. Germline V lookup: CDR1 MDHEN, CDR2 SYDVKM. This CDR3 comprises 14 residues. The junction had 8 bases not matched to a gene; V was cut back by 6 bases and J by 13 bases.

The V gene is TRBV3-1 (or the pseudogene TRBV3-2), the J gene TRBJ1-1; TRBD1 might be the D (5 bases). Germline CDR1 is LGHDT and CDR2 is YNNKEL (reference sequence). The germline V and J ends were trimmed by 2 bases and 11 bases, with 9 bases remaining between them. The CDR3 sequence is 11 residues long. The CDR3 loop reads CASSQPGGAFF. DNA of the CDR3: TGTGCCAGCAGCCAACCCGGGGGGGCTTTCTTT.

V and J are TRBV30 and TRBJ2-7; 10 positions agree with TRBD1. With 3 bases clipped from V and 5 bases from J, the junction kept 4 bases outside the gene matches. Germline assignment: CDR1 GTSNPN and CDR2 SVGIG (reference sequence). This CDR3 is built from 13 residues. The CDR3 region has the DNA TGTGCCTGGAGGGACAGGGGGTCGAACGAGCAGTACTTC. Translating it yields CAWRDRGSNEQYF.

The chain uses TRBV29-1 and TRBJ1-2, with D perhaps TRBD1 (5 bases). Trimming took 8 bases from V and 4 from J, leaving 14 bases between them. This CDR3 is 12 amino acids long. Germline CDR1 reads SQVTM; CDR2 reads ANQGSEA. DNA of the CDR3: TGCAGCTACCTTAATGACAGCTATGGCTACACCTTC. This gives the protein CSYLNDSYGYTF.

The CDR3 DNA reads as TGTGCCACCAGCAGAGATTGGGGGGTCCTCGAAGCTTTCTTT. This translates into CATSRDWGVLEAFF. The V and J genes are TRBV15 and TRBJ1-1; possibly TRBD1 for D (5 bases). This CDR3 spans 14 amino acids. The V end lost 0 bases, the J end lost 8 bases, and 13 bases lay between the germline ends. Germline CDR1 LNHNV, CDR2 YYDKDF (reference sequence).

The J gene is TRBJ2-5, the V gene TRBV4-3, with D possibly matching TRBD2 (5 bases). This CDR3 has 13 amino acids. Germline CDR1 reads LGHNA; CDR2 reads YSLEER. Trimming stripped 4 bases from V and 7 bases from J, with 13 bases between. In DNA form, the CDR3 reads TGCGCCAGCAGCCCTCCCGGGGAGTCGACCCAGTACTTC. It translates to CASSPPGESTQYF.

This chain connects TRBV30 to TRBJ1-3, with D possibly being TRBD1 (6 bases). V shed 2 bases and J shed 0 bases, with 11 bases lying between them. CDR1 is GTSNPN and CDR2 is SVGIG in the germline V gene (reference sequence). The CDR3 contains 15 residues. CDR3 residues: CAWSRTAISGNTIYF. The CDR3 DNA sequence: TGTGCCTGGAGTAGGACAGCTATCTCTGGAAACACCATATATTTT.

The DNA of the CDR3 is TGTGCCACCAGTGATTTCCCTGAGACAGGGGGGAAAGATGGCTACACCTTC. Translating gives CATSDFPETGGKDGYTF. The rearrangement joins TRBV24-1 to TRBJ1-2; 9 bases are a match to TRBD1. V lost 1 base, J lost 6 bases, and 11 bases stayed unmatched. In germline, CDR1 is KGHDR, CDR2 SFDVKD. This CDR3 region has 17 residues.

The V call is TRBV28, the J call TRBJ1-5; TRBD1 agrees at 9 bases. Germline values: CDR1 MDHEN, CDR2 SYDVKM. V was clipped by 8 bases and J by 5 bases; unmatched bases: 10. The CDR3 is 15 residues long. The CDR3 sequence is CASSTRGTGYQPQHF. The CDR3 bases are TGTGCCAGCTCCACGAGGGGGACAGGGTATCAGCCCCAGCATTTT.

The V call is TRBV30, the J call TRBJ2-1; D remains ambiguous. The CDR3 covers 14 residues. Germline assignment: CDR1 GTSNPN and CDR2 SVGIG (reference sequence). V was clipped by 3 bases and J by 9 bases, with 18 bases between them. In DNA form, the CDR3 reads TGTGCCTGGAGCTTCCTAATGGATTCGGGTGAGCAGTTCTTC. It yields the protein CAWSFLMDSGEQFF.

The CDR3 region is CASSSTGTVHNEQFF. As DNA, the CDR3 is TGTGCCAGCAGCTCGACAGGGACGGTTCACAATGAGCAGTTCTTC. V gene TRBV11-3 combines with J gene TRBJ2-1; the match to TRBD1 covers 7 bases. The CDR3 sequence is 15 residues long. The V segment lost 4 bases and the J segment 5 bases; nucleotides outside the gene matches: 8. Per germline, CDR1 SGHNT and CDR2 YENEEA.

The chain couples TRBV2 to TRBJ2-7; 13 bases are a match to TRBD2. CDR1 is SNHLY and CDR2 is FYNNEI in the germline V gene. The CDR3 extends over 14 amino acids. V trimming: 7 bases; J trimming: 6 bases; junction bases outside the gene matches: 6. CDR3 sequence: CASTGLAGSLEQYF. CDR3 in DNA: TGTGCCAGCACGGGACTAGCGGGATCCCTCGAGCAGTACTTC.

This chain links TRBV19 with TRBJ2-5, with TRBD2 matching over 9 bases. The CDR3 is 18 residues long. V lost 5 bases to trimming and J lost 5 bases; unmatched junction nucleotides: 18. CDR1 is LNHDA and CDR2 is SQIVND in the germline V gene (reference sequence). The CDR3 DNA sequence: TGTGCCAGTAGTCCGATCAGCGGGAGGCCGTTTAAGGAGGAGACCCAGTACTTC. It encodes CASSPISGRPFKEETQYF.

This clone was counted once. V usage is TRBV10-3 and J usage is TRBJ2-1; 10 positions agree with TRBD2. Trimming removed 3 bases from V and 0 bases from J; junction bases left unmatched: 5. Germline V lookup: CDR1 ENHRY, CDR2 SYGVKD. The length of the CDR3 is 17 residues. The CDR3 coding sequence is TGTGCCATCAGTGACATTAGCGGGGGGAGCTCCTACAATGAGCAGTTCTTC. It yields the protein CAISDISGGSSYNEQFF.

The gene calls are TRBV10-3 and TRBJ1-4; no reliable D call. Between the trimmed V and J ends, which lost 0 bases and 4 bases, there was a span of 12 bases. Germline CDR1 ENHRY, CDR2 SYGVKD. This CDR3 contains 16 residues. CDR3 amino acids: CAISESNGRGNEKLFF. The CDR3 DNA reads as TGTGCCATCAGTGAGTCTAACGGTAGAGGTAATGAAAAACTGTTTTTT.

The rearrangement links TRBV18 to TRBJ2-5; D is ambiguous. Germline-derived CDR1 and CDR2 are KGHSH and LQKENI. The CDR3 is 15 amino acids. The V end lost 2 bases, the J end lost 3 bases, and 13 bases lay between the germline ends. Here the CDR3 reads CASSPYAGKEETQYF. The CDR3 DNA reads TGTGCCAGCTCACCATACGCAGGAAAAGAAGAGACCCAGTACTTC. Using reference TRBV18 and TRBJ2-5 for the parts outside the CDR3, the full variable domain is NAGVMQNPRHLVRRRGQEARLRCSPMKGHSHVYWYRQLPEEGLKFMVYLQKENIIDESGMPKERFSAEFPKEGPSILRIQQVVRGDSAAYFCASSPYAGKEETQYFGPGTRLLVL.

This clone was seen more than once but under ten times. This chain uses TRBV7-2 with TRBJ2-1; the D gene is possibly TRBD2 (6 bases). Looked up from germline, CDR1 is SGHTA and CDR2 is FQGNSA. The V gene lost 5 bases and the J gene lost 9 bases, with 14 bases spanning the gap. This CDR3 spans 13 amino acids. CDR3 amino acids: CASSTLAKGEQFF. The CDR3 DNA is TGTGCCAGCAGCACACTAGCAAAGGGTGAGCAGTTCTTC. Full variable domain (missing parts from reference TRBV7-2 and TRBJ2-1): GAGVSQSPSNKVTEKGKDVELRCDPISGHTALYWYRQSLGQGLEFLIYFQGNSAPDKSGLPSDRFSAERTGGSVSTLTIQRTQQEDSAVYLCASSTLAKGEQFFGPGTRLTVL.

The chain combines TRBV28 with TRBJ1-6, with D maybe TRBD1 (6 bases). V dropped 1 base and J dropped 5 bases, with 12 bases sitting between them. This CDR3 has 16 amino acids. CDR1 MDHEN and CDR2 SYDVKM come from the germline V gene. The CDR3 loop is CASSLLGGRDNSPLHF. For the CDR3, the DNA is TGTGCCAGCAGTTTATTGGGGGGGCGGGATAATTCACCCCTCCACTTT.

The V and J genes are TRBV7-3 and TRBJ2-1; D is perhaps TRBD2 (6 bases). Germline-derived CDR1 and CDR2 are SGHTA and FQGTGA. The V end lost 1 base, the J end lost 0 bases, and 10 bases lay between the germline ends. This CDR3 is built from 16 residues. The CDR3 is CASSLMGRSSYNEQFF. In DNA, the CDR3 is TGTGCCAGCAGCTTAATGGGGAGGAGCTCCTACAATGAGCAGTTCTTC.

The rearrangement links TRBV20-1 to TRBJ2-7, with 7 bases aligning to TRBD2. The germline CDR1 and CDR2 sequences are DFQATT and SNEGSKA (reference sequence). Trimming cost V 6 bases and J 7 bases; bases outside gene matches: 6. The CDR3 length is 11 residues. The CDR3 DNA sequence: TGCAGTGCCCCGGGGGACTATGAGCAGTACTTC. Protein: CSAPGDYEQYF.

CDR3 sequence: CASSTNRKETQYF. Here the CDR3 DNA reads TGTGCCAGTAGTACGAACAGGAAAGAGACCCAGTACTTC. The rearrangement links TRBV19 to TRBJ2-5; tentatively, D is TRBD1 (5 bases). The CDR3 loop spans 13 amino acids. V dropped 4 bases and J dropped 3 bases, with 9 bases sitting between them. Germline V gene lookup returns CDR1 LNHDA and CDR2 SQIVND (reference sequence).

The chain combines TRBV7-9 with TRBJ2-2, with D uncertain. Germline V gives CDR1 SEHNR, CDR2 FQNEAQ (reference sequence). V dropped 5 bases and J dropped 2 bases, with 9 bases sitting between them. This CDR3 has 14 residues. The CDR3 sequence: CASSPVYNTGELFF. As DNA, the CDR3 is TGTGCCAGCAGCCCCGTCTATAACACCGGGGAGCTGTTTTTT.

The gene calls are TRBV4-3 and TRBJ2-3; TRBD2 agrees at 7 bases. The CDR3 extends over 17 amino acids. The germline CDR1 and CDR2 sequences are LGHNA and YSLEER. Trimming cost V 0 bases and J 6 bases; bases outside gene matches: 12. DNA of the CDR3: TGCGCCAGCAGCCAAGAGCGGTCTAGCGGACTCGGGGATACGCAGTATTTT. Encoded protein: CASSQERSSGLGDTQYF.

The chain is built from TRBV27 and TRBJ1-4, with TRBD1 identical over 8 bases. The V gene's germline CDR1 is MNHEY and CDR2 SMNVEV (reference sequence). The CDR3 is 15 amino acids. Trimming took 6 bases from V and 8 from J; bases not matched to a gene: 11. In nucleotides, the CDR3 is TGTGCCAGCAGCCGACGGACAGGGACGGGCGAAAAACTGTTTTTT. Encoded protein: CASSRRTGTGEKLFF.

V is TRBV4-2 and J is TRBJ2-1; 10 bases align to TRBD2. Germline V CDR1 and CDR2: LGHNA, YNFKEQ. The CDR3 runs 14 residues. The trim removed 6 bases at V and 9 bases at J, leaving 8 bases unmatched. In DNA form, the CDR3 reads TGTGCCAGCAGTTTAGCGGGAGGTGATAGTGAGCAGTTCTTC. This codes for CASSLAGGDSEQFF.

The V call is TRBV30, the J call TRBJ2-7, with TRBD2 as a possible D gene (5 bases). Between the trimmed V and J ends, which lost 0 bases and 0 bases, there was a span of 9 bases. The CDR3 spans 14 residues. Germline V lookup: CDR1 GTSNPN, CDR2 SVGIG (reference sequence). CDR3 region: CAWSVGGLSYEQYF. In nucleotides, the CDR3 is TGTGCCTGGAGTGTCGGAGGCCTCTCCTACGAGCAGTACTTC.

V gene TRBV9 combines with J gene TRBJ2-3, with D possibly TRBD2 on 6 matching bases. The germline V gene has CDR1 SGDLS and CDR2 YYNGEE. Trimming pared 3 bases from V and 0 bases from J, leaving 14 bases between. The CDR3 totals 16 residues. CDR3 nucleotides: TGTGCCAGCAGCGAAGCCCCGGGACTTAGCACAGATACGCAGTATTTT. It translates to CASSEAPGLSTDTQYF.

The chain uses TRBV6-4 and TRBJ2-7, with 8 bases lining up with TRBD1. From germline, CDR1 is MRHNA and CDR2 SNTAGT. Trimming removed 4 bases from V and 0 bases from J; junction bases left unmatched: 5. The CDR3 length is 15 residues. The CDR3 loop is CASSVTGTGSYEQYF. The CDR3 region has the DNA TGTGCCAGCAGTGTCACCGGGACAGGCTCCTACGAGCAGTACTTC.